Listed here are 17 T cell receptor beta chains from one sample, sequenced in a study of T cells after yellow fever vaccination. TCRdb recomputed calls from the 5' RACE reads with MiXCR, one row per CDR3 protein. In the table there are about 320,000 distinct CDR3 sequences, 3.5% to 4.5% of which are singletons. Material: PBMCs, obtained 15 days after the yellow fever booster vaccination. These receptors all come from a man between 18 and 29 years old who received the YFV17D yellow fever vaccine.

This clonotype has a count of ten or more. The V and J genes are TRBV6-6 and TRBJ2-2; no firm D call. This CDR3 spans 17 amino acids. Trimming took 0 bases from V and 2 from J, leaving 13 bases between them. CDR1 MNHNY and CDR2 SVGAGI come from the germline V gene (reference sequence). The CDR3 is CASSYSIAQINTGELFF. DNA for the CDR3: TGTGCCAGCAGTTACTCGATCGCACAGATTAACACCGGGGAGCTGTTTTTT.

V and J are TRBV18 and TRBJ2-7; the D gene could be TRBD1 or TRBD2 (6 bases each). The CDR3 sequence is 15 residues long. From germline, CDR1 is KGHSH and CDR2 LQKENI. V was shortened by 0 bases and J by 6 bases, with 15 bases between the two germline ends. Here the CDR3 reads CASSPPRRGAGEQYV. DNA for the CDR3: TGTGCCAGCTCACCACCGAGGAGGGGGGCAGGCGAGCAGTACGTC.

This chain connects TRBV7-2 to TRBJ2-5, with 8 bases that match TRBD2. Trimming cost V 2 bases and J 13 bases; bases outside gene matches: 3. The V gene's germline CDR1 is SGHTA and CDR2 FQGNSA. The length of the CDR3 is 11 residues. The CDR3 spells CASSLRGLGYF. The CDR3 bases are TGTGCCAGCAGCTTAAGGGGACTAGGGTACTTC.

The chain is built from TRBV5-1 and TRBJ2-1; D is perhaps TRBD1 (7 bases). V was pared by 4 bases and J by 9 bases, with 23 bases between. Germline loops: CDR1 SGHRS, CDR2 YFSETQ. The CDR3 loop spans 16 amino acids. The CDR3 loop is CASSRVTGSRGTEQFF. The CDR3 nucleotides read TGCGCCAGCAGCAGGGTGACAGGGTCCCGGGGGACTGAGCAGTTCTTC.

This clonotype has a count of ten or more. The rearrangement uses TRBV7-2 and TRBJ2-7; TRBD2 aligns across 8 bases. The CDR3 has 15 residues. CDR1 and CDR2 from the germline V gene are SGHTA and FQGNSA. The V segment lost 1 base and the J segment 6 bases; nucleotides outside the gene matches: 8. This CDR3 is CASSLGYGGGSEQYF. The CDR3 DNA reads as TGTGCCAGCAGCTTAGGTTACGGGGGGGGTTCCGAGCAGTACTTC.

In this sample, this clonotype turned up many times. The chain employs TRBV7-9 and TRBJ2-2, with 9 bases lining up with TRBD1. The trim removed 5 bases at V and 6 bases at J, leaving 7 bases unmatched. CDR3 length equals 15 residues. CDR1 SEHNR and CDR2 FQNEAQ come from the germline V gene (reference sequence). This CDR3 is CASSGGQGNAGELFF. CDR3 sequence (DNA): TGTGCCAGCAGCGGGGGACAGGGTAACGCCGGGGAGCTGTTTTTT.

This clonotype was seen more than once but under ten times. This sequence joins TRBV20-1 and TRBJ2-1; tentatively, D is TRBD2 (6 bases). Germline loops: CDR1 DFQATT, CDR2 SNEGSKA (reference sequence). Trimming took 1 base from V and 0 from J, leaving 10 bases between them. This CDR3 has 15 residues. CDR3 region: CSARVAGTSYNEQFF. In DNA, the CDR3 is TGCAGTGCTAGAGTTGCGGGGACCTCCTACAATGAGCAGTTCTTC.

The rearrangement links TRBV20-1 to TRBJ1-6; D remains ambiguous. CDR1 is DFQATT and CDR2 is SNEGSKA in the germline V gene (reference sequence). The CDR3 contains 13 residues. V dropped 3 bases and J dropped 7 bases, with 10 bases sitting between them. As DNA, the CDR3 is TGCAGTGCTAGGATACAGTTAAATTCACCCCTCCACTTT. Translation gives CSARIQLNSPLHF.

The sample holds a few counts of this clonotype. This chain joins TRBV5-1 and TRBJ1-4, with TRBD1 identical over 7 bases. V lost 3 bases to trimming and J lost 8 bases; unmatched junction nucleotides: 7. CDR1 SGHRS and CDR2 YFSETQ come from the germline V gene. CDR3 size: 14 residues. In DNA form, the CDR3 reads TGCGCCAGCAGCTCCGGACAGGACTCCGAAAAACTGTTTTTT. Encoded protein: CASSSGQDSEKLFF.

This clonotype was counted a few times. The chain combines TRBV12-3 or TRBV12-4 with TRBJ2-3, with 11 bases fitting TRBD2. The V segment lost 3 bases and the J segment 1 base; nucleotides outside the gene matches: 3. The CDR3 contains 16 residues. DNA for the CDR3: TGTGCCAGCAGTTTTCTAGCGGGGGGAGGCACAGATACGCAGTATTTT. Translating gives CASSFLAGGGTDTQYF.

This clonotype was recorded many times. V is TRBV28 and J is TRBJ2-5, with 7 nucleotides matching TRBD1. The CDR3 loop spans 14 amino acids. Trimming at V came to 7 bases and at J to 0 bases, leaving 5 bases not matched to a gene. Germline CDR1 MDHEN, CDR2 SYDVKM. The CDR3 region has the DNA TGTGCCAGCACTCCGGGACAGTACCAAGAGACCCAGTACTTC. This sequence encodes CASTPGQYQETQYF.

This clonotype was detected ten times or more. The chain carries TRBV6-6 and TRBJ1-2, with TRBD1 matching over 10 bases. The CDR3 runs 15 residues. The V gene end was trimmed by 5 bases and the J gene end by 4 bases; junction bases not matched to a gene: 7. Germline assignment: CDR1 MNHNY and CDR2 SVGAGI (reference sequence). The CDR3 spells CASSTGTGEGYGYTF. The CDR3 nucleotides read TGTGCCAGCAGTACCGGGACAGGGGAGGGCTATGGCTACACCTTC.

A few counts support this clonotype. The chain recombines TRBV2 with TRBJ2-3; possibly TRBD2 for D (6 bases). The germline V gene has CDR1 SNHLY and CDR2 FYNNEI. V lost 7 bases, J lost 4 bases, and 18 bases lay in between. The CDR3 has 15 amino acids. The CDR3 DNA sequence: TGTGCCAGCAATCGGGAAGCGGGCCCCCCAGATACGCAGTATTTT. It translates to CASNREAGPPDTQYF.

This clonotype has ten or more counts. CDR3 in amino acids: CASSGGLAGETQYF. CDR3 coding DNA: TGCGCCAGCAGCGGTGGACTAGCTGGAGAGACCCAGTACTTC. V gene TRBV5-1 combines with J gene TRBJ2-5; 8 nucleotides agree with TRBD2. Germline V gene sequence: CDR1 SGHRS, CDR2 YFSETQ. V trimming: 4 bases; J trimming: 4 bases; junction bases outside the gene matches: 6. The CDR3 sequence is 14 residues long.

In nucleotides, the CDR3 is TGTGCCAGCAGCCGTAAGGGGATGACTAGCACAGATACGCAGTATTTT. It translates to CASSRKGMTSTDTQYF. The chain carries TRBV5-4 and TRBJ2-3; a weak D match, TRBD1 (5 bases). Germline loops: CDR1 SGHNT, CDR2 YYREEE (reference sequence). The CDR3 has 16 amino acids. V was shortened by 4 bases and J by 0 bases, with 15 bases between the two germline ends.

This clonotype was seen a few times. The chain employs TRBV5-1 and TRBJ2-1; weak D call: TRBD2 (5 bases). This CDR3 has 13 amino acids. Per the germline V gene, CDR1 is SGHRS and CDR2 is YFSETQ. Trimming pared 5 bases from V and 13 bases from J, leaving 19 bases between. The CDR3, as DNA: TGCGCCAGCAGAAACTTAGGGAGCCTCATTCAGTTCTTC. Its protein product is CASRNLGSLIQFF.

This chain uses TRBV7-2 with TRBJ2-2; D might be TRBD1 (6 bases). CDR1 and CDR2 (germline): SGHTA, FQGNSA. The CDR3 loop spans 16 amino acids. Trimming took 3 bases from V and 5 from J, leaving 16 bases between them. The CDR3 region has the DNA TGTGCCAGCAGCTTCGCAGGGGCGCGTGGTACCGGGGAGCTGTTTTTT. Its translation: CASSFAGARGTGELFF.